What follows describes a single T cell receptor (beta chain). Antigen: not known. The entry originates in a study of CD8+ T cells in alopecia areata. Study details: Treated patients were dosed with oral tofacitinib, taking 5 to 10 mg twice daily. General observations from the study: Lesional tissue from the scalp (especially in alopecia totalis/universalis) showed higher clonality than normal scalp.

The authors extracted RNA and reverse transcribed it into cDNA as the sequencing template. Sequenced by immunoSEQ multiplex PCR; TCRdb stores in-frame clones only, minus some. The sample contains more than 150,000 clones, 59% of which appear only once. This CDR3 has 16 amino acids. Trimming removed 2 bases at V and 7 bases at J, with 22 bases between. CDR1 is SGHRS, CDR2 YFSETQ, per germline. The chain carries TRBV5-1 and TRBJ2-7, with a tentative D call TRBD2 (7 bases). The source is a human donor with alopecia areata. Material: CD4+ T cells sorted from blood, obtained at week 0. CDR3 amino acids: CASSFGGPLNLGEQYF. The CDR3 coding sequence is TGCGCCAGCAGCTTCGGGGGGCCCCTGAATCTCGGAGAGCAGTACTTC.